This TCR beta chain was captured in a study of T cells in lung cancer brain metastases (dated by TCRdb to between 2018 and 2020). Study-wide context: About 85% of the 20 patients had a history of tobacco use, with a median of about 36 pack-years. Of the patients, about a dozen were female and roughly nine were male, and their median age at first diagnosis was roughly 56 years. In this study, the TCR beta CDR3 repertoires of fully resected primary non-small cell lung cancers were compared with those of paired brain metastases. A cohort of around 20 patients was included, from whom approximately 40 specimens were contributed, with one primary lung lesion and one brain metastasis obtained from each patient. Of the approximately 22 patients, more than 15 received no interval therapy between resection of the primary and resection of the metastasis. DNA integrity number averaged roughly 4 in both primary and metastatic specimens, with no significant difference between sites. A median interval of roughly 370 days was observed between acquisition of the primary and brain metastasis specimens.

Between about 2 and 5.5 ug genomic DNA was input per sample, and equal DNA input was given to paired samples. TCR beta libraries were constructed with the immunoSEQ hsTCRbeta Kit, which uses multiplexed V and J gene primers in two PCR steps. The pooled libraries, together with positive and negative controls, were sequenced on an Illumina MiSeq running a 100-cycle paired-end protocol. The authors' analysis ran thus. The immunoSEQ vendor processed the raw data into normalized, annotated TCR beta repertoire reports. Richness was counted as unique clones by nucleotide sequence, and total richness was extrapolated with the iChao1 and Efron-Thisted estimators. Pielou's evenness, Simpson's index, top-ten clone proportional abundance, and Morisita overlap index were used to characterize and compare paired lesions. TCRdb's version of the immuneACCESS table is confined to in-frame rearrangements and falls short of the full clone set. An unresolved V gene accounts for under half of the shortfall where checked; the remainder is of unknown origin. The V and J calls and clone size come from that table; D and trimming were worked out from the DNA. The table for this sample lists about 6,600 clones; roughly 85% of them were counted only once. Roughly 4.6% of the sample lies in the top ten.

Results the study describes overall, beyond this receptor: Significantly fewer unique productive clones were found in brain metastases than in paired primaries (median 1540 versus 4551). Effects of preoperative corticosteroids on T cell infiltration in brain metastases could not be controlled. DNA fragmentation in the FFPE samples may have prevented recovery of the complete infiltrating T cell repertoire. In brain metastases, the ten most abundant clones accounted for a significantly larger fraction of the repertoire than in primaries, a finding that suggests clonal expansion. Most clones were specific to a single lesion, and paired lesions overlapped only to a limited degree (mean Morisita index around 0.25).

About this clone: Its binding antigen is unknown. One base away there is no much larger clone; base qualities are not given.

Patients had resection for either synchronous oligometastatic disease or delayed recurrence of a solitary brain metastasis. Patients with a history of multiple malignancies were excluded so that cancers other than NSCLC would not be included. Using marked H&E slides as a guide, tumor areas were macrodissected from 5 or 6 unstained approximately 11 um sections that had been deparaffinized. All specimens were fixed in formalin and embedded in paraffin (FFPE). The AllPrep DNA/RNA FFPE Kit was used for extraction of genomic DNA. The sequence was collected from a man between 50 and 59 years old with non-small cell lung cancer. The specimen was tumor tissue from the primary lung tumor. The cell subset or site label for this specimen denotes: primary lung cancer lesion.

The DNA sequence is given as TGCGCCAGCAGCTTGGGGCTAGCGGGGGGTGTATCAGATACGCAGTATTTT. It translates to CASSLGLAGGVSDTQYF. The sequence is built from TRBV5-1 and TRBJ2-3; a stretch of 11 junction bases matches TRBD2. Its CDR3 holds 17 amino acids, cysteine through phenylalanine. Just the 51-base CDR3 DNA is kept, in frame starting at base 1. According to the germline V gene, CDR1 reads SGHRS and CDR2 reads YFSETQ. The junction shows trimming of 0 bases on V and 4 bases on J, and the gene matches do not reach 7 bases of it.